Following are 8 T cell receptor beta chains from one sample sequenced in a study of CD8+CD57+ T cells in acquired aplastic anemia. Genomic DNA, the template, was used for profiling of the TCR beta VDJ and CDR3. Each CDR3 protein is one row after TCRdb ran MiXCR on the reads. The sample gives around 200,000 distinct CDR3 sequences, roughly 50% of which show up once; 10% to 15% is in the top ten. Patients who underwent sequencing had shown CD8+CD57+ cell expansion by flow cytometry. Source material: sorted CD4+, CD8+, or CD8+CD57+ T cells (not recorded which) from PBMCs. These receptors originate from a human donor with aplastic anemia.

The table lists this clonotype with many counts. The V gene is TRBV2, the J gene TRBJ1-6; 10 positions agree with TRBD1. V trimming: 5 bases; J trimming: 9 bases; junction bases outside the gene matches: 4. CDR3 length: 14 residues. Germline V lookup: CDR1 SNHLY, CDR2 FYNNEI. In DNA, the CDR3 is TGTGCCAGCAGTAAGAGACAGGGGGCTTCACCCCTCCACTTT. Protein product: CASSKRQGASPLHF.

This clonotype has just a few counts. The J gene is TRBJ1-5, the V gene TRBV30; no firm D call. The CDR3 covers 14 residues. Trimming pared 5 bases from V and 4 bases from J, leaving 15 bases between. Germline V lookup: CDR1 GTSNPN, CDR2 SVGIG (reference sequence). The DNA for the CDR3 is TGTGCCTGGGGCTTGGGTCCGAAAAATCAGCCCCAGCATTTT. Translated, it gives CAWGLGPKNQPQHF.

This clonotype was observed at least ten times. The chain uses TRBV10-2 and TRBJ1-2, with a possible D match to TRBD1 (5 bases). This CDR3 spans 13 amino acids. The germline V gene encodes CDR1 WSHSY and CDR2 SAAADI. Trimming cost V 3 bases and J 6 bases, with 11 bases left between them. The chain's CDR3 is CASSDRQSNGYTF. The CDR3 region has the DNA TGCGCCAGCAGTGATCGACAGTCAAATGGCTACACCTTC.

The chain recombines TRBV2 with TRBJ2-7; 7 bases align to TRBD1. Trimming at V came to 7 bases and at J to 5 bases, leaving 5 bases not matched to a gene. CDR1 SNHLY and CDR2 FYNNEI come from the germline V gene. The CDR3 spans 12 residues. The CDR3 coding sequence is TGTGCCAGCAAAGGGGGCAGAGACGAGCAGTACTTC. Its protein is CASKGGRDEQYF.

About this clonotype itself: Germline is not matched at one junction end, which may reflect a read error. CDR3 sequence reads: CTSSKGLAGQLGDTQYF. DNA for the CDR3: TGCACCAGCAGCAAAGGACTAGCGGGCCAGTTGGGAGATACGCAGTATTTT. This chain links TRBV5-1 with TRBJ2-3, with 11 bases aligning to TRBD2. The CDR3 totals 17 residues. Germline values: CDR1 SGHRS, CDR2 YFSETQ. The variable domain in full, completed from reference TRBV5-1 and TRBJ2-3, reads KAGVTQTPRYLIKTRGQQVTLSCSPISGHRSVSWYQQTPGQGLQFLFEYFSETQRNKGNFPGRFSGRQFSNSRSEMNVSTLELGDSALYLCTSSKGLAGQLGDTQYFGPGTRLTVL.

The J gene is TRBJ1-5, the V gene TRBV11-2; TRBD1 might be the D (6 bases). Germline V gene lookup returns CDR1 SGHAT and CDR2 FQNNGV. Trimming shortened V by 1 base and J by 0 bases, and 10 bases separated the two germline ends. CDR3 length: 16 residues. Here the CDR3 reads CASSLGGLYSNQPQHF. Written as DNA, the CDR3 is TGTGCCAGCAGCTTAGGGGGGCTTTATAGCAATCAGCCCCAGCATTTT.

In its sample, this clonotype was seen many times. The V and J genes are TRBV5-5 and TRBJ1-1, with a tentative D call TRBD1 (5 bases). The length of the CDR3 is 13 residues. The V gene lost 2 bases and the J gene lost 13 bases, with 18 bases spanning the gap. Germline V lookup: CDR1 SGHKS, CDR2 YYEKEE (reference sequence). This CDR3 is CASSLESLRGGFF. CDR3 coding DNA: TGTGCCAGCAGCTTAGAAAGTCTTCGGGGGGGTTTCTTT.

The J gene is TRBJ1-2, the V gene TRBV19, with 9 positions matching TRBD1. CDR1 and CDR2 from the germline V gene are LNHDA and SQIVND (reference sequence). The CDR3 contains 15 residues. Trimming took 1 base from V and 7 from J; bases not matched to a gene: 7. The CDR3 region is CASSIATGGISGYTF. The CDR3 DNA sequence: TGTGCCAGTAGTATAGCCACAGGGGGCATTTCTGGCTACACCTTC.